A selection of T cell receptor beta chains follows, all from one sample in a study of OX40 agonist ivuxolimab in advanced cancers. Measured with immunoSEQ multiplex PCR; TCRdb has only the in-frame clones, and not every one. Of 14,000 to 15,000 clones listed, over 60% are singletons. The material was CD4+ or CD8+ T cells sorted from blood, obtained in a trial of the OX40 agonist ivuxolimab. These receptors were collected from an adult with an advanced solid tumor such as melanoma, head and neck, liver or kidney cancer. The CDR3 runs from the conserved cysteine through the conserved F or W. D genes are given only for firm matches. Clone size is stated in some rows and not others, as once, few, many or a class when expanded.

V gene: TRBV5-4
J gene: TRBJ1-2
D gene: .
clone size: .
CDR3 length: 12
CDR3 DNA: TGTGCCAGCAGCTCCCAGGGTTATGGCTACACCTTC
CDR3 protein: CASSSQGYGYTF

V gene: TRBV19
J gene: TRBJ2-3
D gene: .
clone size: .
CDR3 length: 12
CDR3 DNA: TGTGCCAGTAGTGATCCCGCAGATACGCAGTATTTT
CDR3 protein: CASSDPADTQYF

V gene: TRBV9
J gene: TRBJ2-7
D gene: TRBD2
clone size: medium-sized
CDR3 length: 16
CDR3 DNA: TGTGCCAGCAGCCCCAAAGTAGCGGGTTTTACCTACGAGCAGTACTTC
CDR3 protein: CASSPKVAGFTYEQYF

V gene: TRBV7-3
J gene: TRBJ2-1
D gene: TRBD1
clone size: .
CDR3 length: 16
CDR3 DNA: TGTGCCAGCAGCCGAACACCGGGGACAGATCGCGATGAGCAGTTCTTC
CDR3 protein: CASSRTPGTDRDEQFF

V gene: TRBV7-9
J gene: TRBJ1-4
D gene: .
clone size: .
CDR3 length: 15
CDR3 DNA: TGTGCCAGCAGCCTAGATTCTATGGGAGGTGAAAAACTGTTTTTT
CDR3 protein: CASSLDSMGGEKLFF

V gene: TRBV6-5
J gene: TRBJ2-7
D gene: TRBD2
clone size: few
CDR3 length: 15
CDR3 DNA: TGTGCCAGCGGGATTCTAGCGGAGGCCTCCTACGAGCAGTACTTC
CDR3 protein: CASGILAEASYEQYF

V gene: TRBV6-4
J gene: TRBJ2-2
D gene: TRBD1
clone size: .
CDR3 length: 14
CDR3 DNA: TGTGCCAGCAAACCACAGGGGTCTGCTGGGGAGCTGTTTTTT
CDR3 protein: CASKPQGSAGELFF

V gene: TRBV9
J gene: TRBJ2-5
D gene: .
clone size: few
CDR3 length: 14
CDR3 DNA: TGTGCCAGCAGCGTAGGGAATAGCGAAGAGACCCAGTACTTC
CDR3 protein: CASSVGNSEETQYF

V gene: TRBV19
J gene: TRBJ2-1
D gene: .
clone size: .
CDR3 length: 13
CDR3 DNA: TGTGCCAGTAGTATAGCGGGGGTGGATGAGCAGTTCTTC
CDR3 protein: CASSIAGVDEQFF

V gene: TRBV7-2
J gene: TRBJ1-2
D gene: TRBD1
clone size: .
CDR3 length: 12
CDR3 DNA: TGTGCCAGCAGTGGGACAGGGGTCGGCTACACCTTC
CDR3 protein: CASSGTGVGYTF

V gene: TRBV7-9
J gene: TRBJ1-2
D gene: TRBD1
clone size: once
CDR3 length: 16
CDR3 DNA: TGTGCCAGCAGCTTATCGGGACAGGGGGTCTCGAATGGCTACACCTTC
CDR3 protein: CASSLSGQGVSNGYTF

V gene: TRBV4-3
J gene: TRBJ2-7
D gene: TRBD2
clone size: .
CDR3 length: 15
CDR3 DNA: TGCGCCAGCAGCCAAGATGGCGGGGGAGCCTACGAGCAGTACTTC
CDR3 protein: CASSQDGGGAYEQYF

V gene: TRBV7-9
J gene: TRBJ2-1
D gene: .
clone size: .
CDR3 length: 12
CDR3 DNA: TGTGTGTCCCGTTGGGGGGACAATGAGCAGTTCTTC
CDR3 protein: CVSRWGDNEQFF

V gene: TRBV5-1
J gene: TRBJ1-2
D gene: TRBD1
clone size: medium-sized
CDR3 length: 14
CDR3 DNA: TGCGCCAGCAGCTTAGGACAGGGGATGCATGGCTACACCTTC
CDR3 protein: CASSLGQGMHGYTF

V gene: TRBV28
J gene: TRBJ2-3
D gene: .
clone size: .
CDR3 length: 15
CDR3 DNA: TGTGCCAGCAGTTTTTTAGCGGAGGGCCCAGATACGCAGTATTTT
CDR3 protein: CASSFLAEGPDTQYF

V gene: TRBV7-9
J gene: TRBJ2-7
D gene: TRBD2
clone size: .
CDR3 length: 18
CDR3 DNA: TGTGCCAGCAGCCCCGTCCGAGCGGGAGCCCTGTTCTCCTACGAGCAGTACTTC
CDR3 protein: CASSPVRAGALFSYEQYF

V gene: TRBV29-1
J gene: TRBJ1-2
D gene: TRBD1
clone size: .
CDR3 length: 15
CDR3 DNA: TGCAGCGTTAAACACCGGGACAGACTTAACTATGGCTACACCTTC
CDR3 protein: CSVKHRDRLNYGYTF

V gene: TRBV15
J gene: TRBJ1-1
D gene: .
clone size: .
CDR3 length: 15
CDR3 DNA: TGTGCCACCAGCAGAGATGCAGGGACGAACACTGAAGCTTTCTTT
CDR3 protein: CATSRDAGTNTEAFF

V gene: TRBV6-1
J gene: TRBJ1-2
D gene: .
clone size: .
CDR3 length: 15
CDR3 DNA: TGTGCCAGCAGTGAAGGGTCGGGGGAGGCCTATGGCTACACCTTC
CDR3 protein: CASSEGSGEAYGYTF

V gene: TRBV13
J gene: TRBJ2-7
D gene: .
clone size: few
CDR3 length: 14
CDR3 DNA: TGTGCCAGCAGCTTAGGCGGCGGTGCCTACGAGCAGTACTTC
CDR3 protein: CASSLGGGAYEQYF

V gene: TRBV11-2
J gene: TRBJ2-7
D gene: .
clone size: .
CDR3 length: 15
CDR3 DNA: TGTGCCAGCAGCTTAGGGGGGCGGGTTCTCTACGAGCAGTACTTC
CDR3 protein: CASSLGGRVLYEQYF

V gene: TRBV15
J gene: TRBJ2-3
D gene: .
clone size: once
CDR3 length: 14
CDR3 DNA: TGTGCCACCAGATTGAGGGCGGGCACAGATACGCAGTATTTT
CDR3 protein: CATRLRAGTDTQYF

V gene: TRBV5-1
J gene: TRBJ2-6
D gene: TRBD1
clone size: .
CDR3 length: 17
CDR3 DNA: TGCGCCAGCAGCTTTAAACTGACAGGGTCGGAGGCCAACGTCCTGACTTTC
CDR3 protein: CASSFKLTGSEANVLTF

V gene: TRBV27
J gene: TRBJ2-2
D gene: .
clone size: medium-sized
CDR3 length: 14
CDR3 DNA: TGTGCCAGCAGTTTAGACACGAACACCGGGGAGCTGTTTTTT
CDR3 protein: CASSLDTNTGELFF

V gene: TRBV11-2
J gene: TRBJ2-5
D gene: TRBD2
clone size: .
CDR3 length: 15
CDR3 DNA: TGTGCCAGCAGCCCGACTAGCGGGGTCGCGGGGACCCAGTACTTC
CDR3 protein: CASSPTSGVAGTQYF

V gene: TRBV7-8
J gene: TRBJ2-1
D gene: TRBD2
clone size: medium-sized
CDR3 length: 16
CDR3 DNA: TGTGCCAGCAGCCCCGGACTAGCGGGGGAAAACAATGAGCAGTTCTTC
CDR3 protein: CASSPGLAGENNEQFF

V gene: TRBV5-4
J gene: TRBJ1-5
D gene: .
clone size: .
CDR3 length: 12
CDR3 DNA: TGTGCCAGCAGCCTAAACAATCAGCCCCAGCATTTT
CDR3 protein: CASSLNNQPQHF

V gene: TRBV7-9
J gene: TRBJ2-1
D gene: .
clone size: .
CDR3 length: 15
CDR3 DNA: TGTGCCAGCAGCGAGAGCACGACCGGGAATCGGGAGCAGTTCTTC
CDR3 protein: CASSESTTGNREQFF

V gene: TRBV6-4
J gene: TRBJ1-2
D gene: .
clone size: once
CDR3 length: 17
CDR3 DNA: TGTGCCAGCAGTGTTTCCCCTTTAGACGGAAACCTCTATGGCTACACCTTC
CDR3 protein: CASSVSPLDGNLYGYTF

V gene: TRBV19
J gene: TRBJ1-2
D gene: TRBD1
clone size: .
CDR3 length: 17
CDR3 DNA: TGTGCCAGTAGTATAGACGGGGGGACAGGGGGCTTCTTTGGCTACACCTTC
CDR3 protein: CASSIDGGTGGFFGYTF

V gene: TRBV4-3
J gene: TRBJ2-1
D gene: .
clone size: .
CDR3 length: 14
CDR3 DNA: TGCGCCAGCAGCCAAGCCGCCTCCTACAATGAGCAGTTCTTC
CDR3 protein: CASSQAASYNEQFF

V gene: TRBV7-9
J gene: TRBJ2-7
D gene: .
clone size: .
CDR3 length: 13
CDR3 DNA: TGTGCCAGCAGCTTGCAGGAATCCTACGAGCAGTACTTC
CDR3 protein: CASSLQESYEQYF

V gene: TRBV4-3
J gene: TRBJ2-7
D gene: .
clone size: .
CDR3 length: 13
CDR3 DNA: TGCGCCAGCAGCCAAGTAACTAGAGGCGAGCAGTACTTC
CDR3 protein: CASSQVTRGEQYF

V gene: TRBV27
J gene: TRBJ2-7
D gene: .
clone size: .
CDR3 length: 15
CDR3 DNA: TGTGCCAGCCGGGGCGGGACCCGATTTCCCTACGAGCAGTACTTC
CDR3 protein: CASRGGTRFPYEQYF

V gene: TRBV15
J gene: TRBJ2-6
D gene: .
clone size: .
CDR3 length: 16
CDR3 DNA: TGTGCCACCAGCAGAGATGGGGGCTCTGGGGCCAACGTCCTGACTTTC
CDR3 protein: CATSRDGGSGANVLTF

V gene: TRBV9
J gene: TRBJ2-7
D gene: .
clone size: .
CDR3 length: 15
CDR3 DNA: TGTGCCAGCAGCGGAACAGGGAATCTAGCCTACGAGCAGTACTTC
CDR3 protein: CASSGTGNLAYEQYF

V gene: TRBV2
J gene: TRBJ2-2
D gene: TRBD1
clone size: .
CDR3 length: 15
CDR3 DNA: TGTGCCAGCAGTGAAGGACAGGGCAGGACCGGGGAGCTGTTTTTT
CDR3 protein: CASSEGQGRTGELFF

V gene: TRBV5-4
J gene: TRBJ2-7
D gene: TRBD1
clone size: .
CDR3 length: 15
CDR3 DNA: TGTGCCAGCAGCCCAACCGGGACAGGGTTCTACGAGCAGTACTTC
CDR3 protein: CASSPTGTGFYEQYF

V gene: TRBV30
J gene: TRBJ2-3
D gene: TRBD1
clone size: .
CDR3 length: 19
CDR3 DNA: TGTGCCTGGAGTGTAGGTGTAGGGCAGGGGGCTTTAAGCACAGATACGCAGTATTTT
CDR3 protein: CAWSVGVGQGALSTDTQYF

V gene: TRBV4-2
J gene: TRBJ2-5
D gene: .
clone size: .
CDR3 length: 13
CDR3 DNA: TGTGCCAGCAGCCCGGGGGGCGGAGAGACCCAGTACTTC
CDR3 protein: CASSPGGGETQYF

V gene: TRBV6-6
J gene: TRBJ1-5
D gene: .
clone size: .
CDR3 length: 14
CDR3 DNA: TGTGCCAGCAAAATGGAGGGGGTAGGTCAGCCCCAGCATTTT
CDR3 protein: CASKMEGVGQPQHF

V gene: TRBV5-1
J gene: TRBJ2-2
D gene: TRBD2
clone size: .
CDR3 length: 17
CDR3 DNA: TGCGCCAGCGGATCCCCCACTAGCGGGAGTAGTGTCGGGGAGCTGTTTTTT
CDR3 protein: CASGSPTSGSSVGELFF